Below, 26 T cell receptor beta chains from the same sample are listed, as sequenced in a study of CD8+CD57+ T cells in acquired aplastic anemia (dated by TCRdb to the late 2010s). For sequencing, an Illumina HiSeq 2000 was employed. Profiling of TCR beta VDJ combinations and CDR3 sequences used genomic DNA as the template. The public reads were run again by TCRdb, first through fastp at Q25 and then through MiXCR, and only productive beta chains were kept. A single entry per CDR3 protein holds the most common genes and DNA from its merged rows. This sample gives roughly 420,000 distinct CDR3 sequences in total; around 72% of them show up just once. The ten most abundant clones make up under 5% of the sample. The sequenced material came from sorted CD4+, CD8+, or CD8+CD57+ T cells (not recorded which) from PBMCs. These receptors all stem from a human donor in good health, serving as a control.

The chain links TRBV19 to TRBJ2-6; D possibly uses TRBD1 or TRBD2 (6 bases each). The germline V gene encodes CDR1 LNHDA and CDR2 SQIVND (reference sequence). The CDR3 contains 15 residues. Trimming cost V 5 bases and J 5 bases, with 13 bases left between them. CDR3 sequence (DNA): TGTGCCAGTAGTTCACGGGGGCGCAGGGCCAACGTCCTGACTTTC. This translates into CASSSRGRRANVLTF.

There are many counts of this clonotype. This chain connects TRBV4-1 to TRBJ1-5, with a weak D call TRBD1 (6 bases). CDR3 length equals 17 residues. V shed 4 bases and J shed 2 bases, with 18 bases lying between them. CDR1 and CDR2 from the germline V gene are MGHRA and YSYEKL. CDR3 DNA: TGCGCCAGCAGCCCGCTGGGCGGGGGCGCGGGCAATCAGCCCCAGCATTTT. Translation gives CASSPLGGGAGNQPQHF.

Remarks on this clonotype: The conserved closing phenylalanine or tryptophan is absent in this CDR3, likely reflecting a read error. The DNA is omitted, as the CDR3 cannot be located on it reliably, and the CDR3 follows TCRdb's listing. The V and J genes are TRBV7-2 and TRBJ2-3. The CDR3 is 12 amino acids long, termini counted. Germline CDR1 reads SGHTA; CDR2 reads FQGNSA. The CDR3 reads CASSVGQDARYI.

CDR3 region: CASRTSPRSYLSYEQYV. CDR3 sequence (DNA): TGTGCCAGCAGGACCAGTCCACGATCCTACCTTTCCTACGAGCAGTACGTC. The chain has TRBV5-1 and TRBJ2-7; D is unresolved. The CDR3 loop spans 17 amino acids. Per germline, CDR1 SGHRS and CDR2 YFSETQ.

This clonotype was recorded at least ten times. The chain links TRBV7-6 to TRBJ1-2; a weak D match, TRBD1 (6 bases). Germline assignment: CDR1 SGHVS and CDR2 FNYEAQ. The length of the CDR3 is 13 residues. V lost 6 bases to trimming and J lost 3 bases, with 11 bases between them. In nucleotides, the CDR3 is TGTGCCAGCAGTGGACAGTATGACTATGGCTACACCTTC. Translating it yields CASSGQYDYGYTF.

On this clonotype itself: At one end, the junction sequence differs from germline, possibly due to a read error. The chain employs TRBV10-3 and TRBJ2-2; TRBD2 might be the D (7 bases). The CDR3 sequence is 15 residues long. Germline V lookup: CDR1 ENHRY, CDR2 SYGVKD. The chain's CDR3 is CASSYGGPDTGELFF. CDR3 DNA: TGTGCCAGCAGTTACGGGGGGCCTGACACCGGGGAGCTGTTTTTT.

This clonotype came up many times. The chain has TRBV12-3 or TRBV12-4 and TRBJ2-7; TRBD1 matches 9 bases. Trimming cost V 7 bases and J 11 bases; bases outside gene matches: 3. The CDR3 sequence is 10 residues long. The DNA of the CDR3 is TGTGCCAGCACCACAGGGGGCAAGTACTTC. Translating gives CASTTGGKYF.

A single count supports this clonotype. V is TRBV7-2 and J is TRBJ2-7; TRBD1 matches 7 bases. Germline V CDR1 and CDR2: SGHTA, FQGNSA. The V segment lost 6 bases and the J segment 5 bases; nucleotides outside the gene matches: 16. The CDR3 has 16 residues. The CDR3: CASSVGRTGLSHEQYF. Here the CDR3 DNA reads TGTGCCAGCAGTGTCGGTCGGACAGGCTTATCCCACGAGCAGTACTTC.

For this clonotype: An end of the junction does not agree with germline; a read error may underlie this. The chain recombines TRBV29-1 with TRBJ2-7; D not certain. The CDR3 sequence is 13 residues long. Per the germline V gene, CDR1 is SQVTM and CDR2 is ANQGSEA. CDR3 nucleotide sequence: TGCAGCGTTGAAGATCGATTTTCCTACGGGCAGTACTTC. Encoded protein: CSVEDRFSYGQYF.

As to this clonotype: One junction end does not reproduce the germline sequence, and a read error may be involved. The CDR3 is CASSEDQPNAEQF. The CDR3 DNA sequence: TGTGCCAGCAGCGAGGACCAACCGAACGCCGAGCAGTTT. V and J are TRBV9 and TRBJ1-5, with no clear D. The CDR3 contains 13 residues. Germline lookup yields CDR1 SGDLS and CDR2 YYNGEE.

To note about this clonotype: Relative to the germline gene, one junction end is altered; a read error may explain this. The V and J genes are TRBV29-1 and TRBJ1-1, with TRBD1 as a possible D gene (6 bases). The CDR3 is 13 amino acids. CDR1 is SQVTM and CDR2 is ANQGSEA in the germline V gene. This CDR3 reads CSVGTQQDTKAFF. DNA for the CDR3: TGCAGCGTCGGGACACAACAGGACACTAAAGCTTTCTTT.

This clonotype was counted ten times or more. The chain carries TRBV2 and TRBJ1-1; D perhaps matches TRBD1 (6 bases). The CDR3 is 15 residues long. Trimming cost V 6 bases and J 4 bases, with 18 bases left between them. Germline CDR1 is SNHLY and CDR2 is FYNNEI. Here the CDR3 reads CASSANRAEGTEAFF. The CDR3 DNA sequence: TGTGCCAGCAGCGCGAACAGGGCGGAGGGCACTGAAGCTTTCTTT.

The CDR3 DNA reads as TGCGCCAGCAGCTTGGGCGGGGTTTATGTGGGCGGGCAGTACTTC. The encoded protein is CASSLGGVYVGGQYF. The rearrangement links TRBV5-1 to TRBJ2-7, with D perhaps matching TRBD2 (6 bases). V lost 0 bases and J 9 bases, leaving 19 bases between the germline ends. The CDR3 spans 15 residues. From germline, CDR1 is SGHRS and CDR2 YFSETQ. Full variable domain (rest looked up from reference TRBV5-1 and TRBJ2-7): KAGVTQTPRYLIKTRGQQVTLSCSPISGHRSVSWYQQTPGQGLQFLFEYFSETQRNKGNFPGRFSGRQFSNSRSEMNVSTLELGDSALYLCASSLGGVYVGGQYFGPGTRLTVT.

Comments on this clonotype: One end of the junction fails to match germline, which may point to a read error. The V and J genes are TRBV7-7 and TRBJ1-2, with D possibly matching TRBD1 (5 bases). The CDR3 totals 15 residues. Germline-derived CDR1 and CDR2 are SSHAT and FNYEAQ (reference sequence). The CDR3 nucleotides read TGTGCTAGCAGCTTAGCGATAAGCGGGGCGGCACAGATAACCTTC. It yields the protein CASSLAISGAAQITF. Looking up the rest from reference TRBV7-7 and TRBJ1-2 gives the full variable domain: GAGVSQSPRYKVTKRGQDVTLRCDPISSHATLYWYQQALGQGPEFLTYFNYEAQPDKSGLPSDRFSAERPEGSISTLTIQRTEQRDSAMYRCASSLAISGAAQITFGSGTRLTVV.

V is TRBV20-1 and J is TRBJ2-5, with D unclear. Germline V gene sequence: CDR1 DFQATT, CDR2 SNEGSKA (reference sequence). V dropped 6 bases and J dropped 8 bases, with 19 bases sitting between them. This CDR3 contains 13 residues. The CDR3 coding sequence is TGCAGTGCACTTCATCCAACAAATGAAACCCAGTACTTC. Its protein product is CSALHPTNETQYF.

This clonotype was recorded a few times. A read error is possible here, since a much larger clone lies one base away. V gene TRBV3-1 combines with J gene TRBJ2-1; a weak D match, TRBD2 (5 bases). This CDR3 is built from 13 residues. CDR1 and CDR2 from the germline V gene are LGHDT and YNNKEL (reference sequence). The V and J ends lost 2 bases and 10 bases respectively, with 12 bases between them. CDR3 bases: TGTGCCAGCAGCCAATCGGGGTCCTACGAGCAGTTCTTC. Protein: CASSQSGSYEQFF.

The V gene is TRBV5-4, the J gene TRBJ2-3; D unresolved. Germline loops: CDR1 SGHNT, CDR2 YYREEE (reference sequence). V was trimmed by 4 bases and J by 0 bases, leaving 15 bases between them. The CDR3 consists of 16 residues. CDR3 coding DNA: TGTGCCAGCAGCCTGGACCCGACGGCTAGCACAGATACGCAGTATTTT. It is translated as CASSLDPTASTDTQYF.

The chain couples TRBV5-4 to TRBJ2-7; tentative D call: TRBD1 (6 bases). Germline CDR1 and CDR2: SGHNT and YYREEE (reference sequence). CDR3 length: 14 residues. Deletions cut 2 bases from V and 3 bases from J, with 12 bases between. This CDR3 reads CASSLGQLVYEQYF. For the CDR3, the DNA is TGTGCCAGCAGCTTAGGACAGCTAGTCTACGAGCAGTACTTC.

This rearrangement joins TRBV15 to TRBJ2-5, with D maybe TRBD1 (6 bases). The germline CDR1 and CDR2 sequences are LNHNV and YYDKDF (reference sequence). The CDR3 extends over 15 amino acids. V was pared by 9 bases and J by 3 bases, with 20 bases between. The CDR3 DNA sequence: TGTGCCACTCATCCAGGGACAAGGAAGGAAGAGACCCAGTACTTC. This gives the protein CATHPGTRKEETQYF.

A single count supports this clonotype. One junction end disagrees with the germline gene, perhaps due to a read error. The V and J genes are TRBV7-9 and TRBJ1-2, with D hard to call. This CDR3 comprises 12 residues. The V gene's germline CDR1 is SEHNR and CDR2 FQNEAQ (reference sequence). The CDR3 DNA reads TGTGCCAGCAGTTCAGATTCCTATGGCTACAATTTC. This gives the protein CASSSDSYGYNF.

In regard to this clonotype: A read error may be the cause here, since a much bigger clone is one base away. The chain couples TRBV12-3 or TRBV12-4 to TRBJ1-2, with TRBD1 identical over 7 bases. The CDR3 length is 13 residues. Trimming cost V 6 bases and J 8 bases; bases outside gene matches: 9. The DNA of the CDR3 is TGTGCCAGCAGCACGGGACAGCGAGGCGGCTACACCTTC. This gives the protein CASSTGQRGGYTF.

Details on this clonotype: It may be a read error: a sequence one base away is much more abundant. This sequence joins TRBV6-2 or TRBV6-3 and TRBJ1-1, with a tentative D call TRBD1 (5 bases). Deletions cut 5 bases from V and 6 bases from J, with 10 bases between. Per germline, CDR1 MNHEY and CDR2 SVGEGT. The CDR3 has 12 residues. The CDR3 spells CASSRDWAEAFF. The CDR3 bases are TGTGCCAGCAGTCGGGACTGGGCTGAAGCTTTCTTT.

This clonotype was seen at least ten times. This chain's CDR3 is CSGLQGHTEAFF. The CDR3 DNA follows: TGCAGCGGCCTACAGGGGCACACTGAAGCTTTCTTT. The rearrangement links TRBV29-1 to TRBJ1-1; TRBD1 matches at 7 bases. The length of the CDR3 is 12 residues. Looked up from germline, CDR1 is SQVTM and CDR2 is ANQGSEA. With 7 bases clipped from V and 3 bases from J, the junction kept 5 bases outside the gene matches.

Concerning this clonotype: A junction end diverges from the germline sequence, so it may reflect a read error. The rearrangement uses TRBV7-7 and TRBJ2-7, with D possibly being TRBD1 (6 bases). The CDR3 is made up of 15 amino acids. Germline lookup yields CDR1 SSHAT and CDR2 FNYEAQ (reference sequence). CDR3: CASSLAQGSGTGEYF. DNA for the CDR3: TGTGCTAGCAGCTTAGCACAGGGATCGGGGACCGGGGAGTACTTC.

As concerns this clonotype: Its ends do not fully match the called genes, so a read error is possible. This sequence joins TRBV7-2 and TRBJ2-5, with TRBD2 matching over 8 bases. The CDR3 spans 15 residues. Germline-derived CDR1 and CDR2 are SGHTA and FQGNSA. CDR3 protein: CASSEPAGVRAPQYF. In nucleotides, the CDR3 is TGCGCCAGCAGTGAACCAGCGGGGGTGCGAGCGCCCCAGTACTTC.

This clonotype was observed many times. Here the CDR3 DNA reads TGTGCCAGCAGTTACAAGCCGGGCCTAGGCCGCGAGCAGTACTTC. Its translation: CASSYKPGLGREQYF. The V and J genes are TRBV6-5 and TRBJ2-7, with D unresolved. Trimming shortened V by 2 bases and J by 6 bases, and 17 bases separated the two germline ends. Germline values: CDR1 MNHEY, CDR2 SVGAGI. The CDR3 runs to 15 residues.